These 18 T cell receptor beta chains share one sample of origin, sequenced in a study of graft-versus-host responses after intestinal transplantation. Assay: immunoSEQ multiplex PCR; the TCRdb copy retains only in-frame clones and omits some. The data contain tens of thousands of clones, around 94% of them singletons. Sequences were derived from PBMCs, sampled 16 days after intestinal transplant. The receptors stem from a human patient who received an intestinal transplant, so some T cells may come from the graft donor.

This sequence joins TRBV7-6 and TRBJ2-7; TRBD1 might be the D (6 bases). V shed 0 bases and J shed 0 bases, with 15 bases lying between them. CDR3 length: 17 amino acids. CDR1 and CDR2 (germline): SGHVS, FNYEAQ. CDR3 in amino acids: CASSLAPGPTGSYEQYF. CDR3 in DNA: TGTGCCAGCAGCTTAGCGCCGGGCCCGACAGGCTCCTACGAGCAGTACTTC.

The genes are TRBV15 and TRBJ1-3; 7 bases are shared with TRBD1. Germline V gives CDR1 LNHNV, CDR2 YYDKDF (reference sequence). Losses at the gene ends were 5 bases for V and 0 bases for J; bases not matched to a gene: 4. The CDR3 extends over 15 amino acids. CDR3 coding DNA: TGTGCCACCAGCTTGGGACAGAGCTCTGGAAACACCATATATTTT. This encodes CATSLGQSSGNTIYF.

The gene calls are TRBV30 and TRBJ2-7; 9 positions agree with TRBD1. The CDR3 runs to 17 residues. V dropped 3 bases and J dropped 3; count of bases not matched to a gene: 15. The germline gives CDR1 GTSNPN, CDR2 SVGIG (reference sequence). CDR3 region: CAWRVRGGMTGGYEQYF. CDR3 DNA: TGTGCCTGGAGGGTACGAGGGGGGATGACAGGGGGCTACGAGCAGTACTTC.

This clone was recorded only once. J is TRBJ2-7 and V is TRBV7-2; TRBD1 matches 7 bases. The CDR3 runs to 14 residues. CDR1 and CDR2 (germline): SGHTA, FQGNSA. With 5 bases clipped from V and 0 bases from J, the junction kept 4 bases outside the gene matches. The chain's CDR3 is CASSTPGGSYEQYF. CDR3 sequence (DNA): TGTGCCAGCAGCACACCAGGGGGCTCCTACGAGCAGTACTTC.

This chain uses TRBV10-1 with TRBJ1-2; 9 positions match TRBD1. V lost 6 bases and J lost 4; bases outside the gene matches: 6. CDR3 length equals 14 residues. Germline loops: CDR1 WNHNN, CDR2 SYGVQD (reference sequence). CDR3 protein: CASRRDRERYGYTF. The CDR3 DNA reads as TGCGCCAGCAGGAGGGACAGGGAGCGCTATGGCTACACCTTC.

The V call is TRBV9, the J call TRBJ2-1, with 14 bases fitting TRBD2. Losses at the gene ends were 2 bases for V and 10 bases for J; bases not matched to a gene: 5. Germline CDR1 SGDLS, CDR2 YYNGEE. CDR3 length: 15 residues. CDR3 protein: CASSVRLAGGNEQFF. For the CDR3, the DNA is TGTGCCAGCAGCGTCAGACTAGCGGGGGGGAACGAGCAGTTCTTC.

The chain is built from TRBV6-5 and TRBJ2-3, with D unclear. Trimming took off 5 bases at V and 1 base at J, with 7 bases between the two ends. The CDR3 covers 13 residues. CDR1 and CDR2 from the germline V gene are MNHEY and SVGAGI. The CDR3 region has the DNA TGTGCCAGCAGTCCCCCGGGCACAGATACGCAGTATTTT. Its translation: CASSPPGTDTQYF.

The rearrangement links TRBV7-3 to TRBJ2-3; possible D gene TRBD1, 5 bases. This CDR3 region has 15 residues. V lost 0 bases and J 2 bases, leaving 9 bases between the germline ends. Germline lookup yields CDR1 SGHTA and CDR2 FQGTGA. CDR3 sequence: CASSLTQGITDTQYF. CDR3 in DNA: TGTGCCAGCAGCTTAACGCAGGGAATCACAGATACGCAGTATTTT. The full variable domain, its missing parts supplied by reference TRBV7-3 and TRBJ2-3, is GAGVSQTPSNKVTEKGKYVELRCDPISGHTALYWYRQSLGQGPEFLIYFQGTGAADDSGLPNDRFFAVRPEGSVSTLKIQRTERGDSAVYLCASSLTQGITDTQYFGPGTRLTVL.

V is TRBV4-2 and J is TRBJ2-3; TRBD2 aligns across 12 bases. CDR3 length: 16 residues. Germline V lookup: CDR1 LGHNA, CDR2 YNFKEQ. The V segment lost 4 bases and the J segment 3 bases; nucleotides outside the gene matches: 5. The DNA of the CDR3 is TGTGCCAGCAGCCCGCGGCTAGCGGGAGGGACAGATACGCAGTATTTT. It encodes CASSPRLAGGTDTQYF.

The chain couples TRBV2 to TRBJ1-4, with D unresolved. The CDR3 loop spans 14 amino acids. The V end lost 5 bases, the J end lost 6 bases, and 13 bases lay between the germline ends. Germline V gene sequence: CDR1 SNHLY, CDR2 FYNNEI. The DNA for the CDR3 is TGTGCCAGCAGTCTAGGGAGAAGGGATGAAAAACTGTTTTTT. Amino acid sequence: CASSLGRRDEKLFF.

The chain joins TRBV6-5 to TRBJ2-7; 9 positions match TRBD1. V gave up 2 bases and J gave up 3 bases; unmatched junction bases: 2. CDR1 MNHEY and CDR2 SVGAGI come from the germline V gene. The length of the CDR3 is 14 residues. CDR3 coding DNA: TGTGCCAGCAGTTACCTGGGACAGGGCTACGAGCAGTACTTC. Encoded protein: CASSYLGQGYEQYF.

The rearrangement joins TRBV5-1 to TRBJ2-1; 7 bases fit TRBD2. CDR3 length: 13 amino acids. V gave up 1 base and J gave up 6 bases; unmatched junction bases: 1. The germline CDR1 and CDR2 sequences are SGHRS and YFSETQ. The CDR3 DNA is TGCGCCAGCAGCTTGTGGACTAGCAATGAGCAGTTCTTC. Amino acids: CASSLWTSNEQFF.

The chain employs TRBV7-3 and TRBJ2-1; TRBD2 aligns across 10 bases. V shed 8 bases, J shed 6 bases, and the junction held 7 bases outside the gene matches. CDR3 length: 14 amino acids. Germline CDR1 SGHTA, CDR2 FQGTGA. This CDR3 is CASRAGGPFNEQFF. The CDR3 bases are TGTGCCAGCCGAGCGGGAGGGCCGTTCAATGAGCAGTTCTTC. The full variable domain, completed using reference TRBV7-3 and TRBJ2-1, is GAGVSQTPSNKVTEKGKYVELRCDPISGHTALYWYRQSLGQGPEFLIYFQGTGAADDSGLPNDRFFAVRPEGSVSTLKIQRTERGDSAVYLCASRAGGPFNEQFFGPGTRLTVL.

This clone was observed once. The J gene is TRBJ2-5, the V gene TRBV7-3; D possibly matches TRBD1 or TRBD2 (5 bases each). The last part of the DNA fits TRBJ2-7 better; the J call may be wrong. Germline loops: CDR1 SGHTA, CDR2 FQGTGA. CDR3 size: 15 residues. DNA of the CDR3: TGTGCCAGCAGGCAGGGAGTGGGTAACCACTACGAGCAGTACTTC. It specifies CASRQGVGNHYEQYF.

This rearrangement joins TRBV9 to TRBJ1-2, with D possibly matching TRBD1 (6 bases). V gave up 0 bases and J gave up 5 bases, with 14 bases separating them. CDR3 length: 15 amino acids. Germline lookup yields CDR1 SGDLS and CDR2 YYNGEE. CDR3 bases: TGTGCCAGCAGCGTAGAGGGAGGGGGATGGTATGGCTACACCTTC. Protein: CASSVEGGGWYGYTF.

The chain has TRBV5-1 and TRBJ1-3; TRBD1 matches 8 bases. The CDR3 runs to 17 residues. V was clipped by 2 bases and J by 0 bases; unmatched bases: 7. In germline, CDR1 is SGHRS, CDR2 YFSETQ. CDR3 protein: CASSFGDRGNSGNTIYF. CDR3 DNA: TGCGCCAGCAGCTTTGGAGACAGGGGAAACTCTGGAAACACCATATATTTT.

This CDR3 is CASSLGTGSYEQYF. The CDR3 coding sequence is TGTGCCAGCAGCTTAGGGACAGGGTCCTACGAGCAGTACTTC. The chain recombines TRBV11-3 with TRBJ2-7; 8 bases line up with TRBD1. Germline V CDR1 and CDR2: SGHNT, YENEEA. This CDR3 is 14 amino acids long. Trimming took 1 base from V and 1 from J; bases not matched to a gene: 0. Complete variable domain (other parts from reference TRBV11-3 and TRBJ2-7): EAGVVQSPRYKIIEKKQPVAFWCNPISGHNTLYWYLQNLGQGPELLIRYENEEAVDDSQLPKDRFSAERLKGVDSTLKIQPAELGDSAVYLCASSLGTGSYEQYFGPGTRLTVT.

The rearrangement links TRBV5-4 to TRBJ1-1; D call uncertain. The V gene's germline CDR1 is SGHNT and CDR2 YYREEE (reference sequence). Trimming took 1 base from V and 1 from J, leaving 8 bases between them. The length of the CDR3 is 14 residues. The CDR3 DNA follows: TGTGCCAGCAGCTTGTGGGTGGGGAACACTGAAGCTTTCTTT. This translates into CASSLWVGNTEAFF.